Described below is a single TCR beta chain sequence and its context. Its antigen is unknown. Sorted-subset replicate PCR reactions were performed with approximately 0.2 ug DNA, corresponding to roughly 31,000 T cell genomes. Clones were read by immunoSEQ multiplex PCR, and TCRdb kept only the in-frame ones, dropping some. The sample has around 2,000,000 clones, 85% to 95% seen once. The data are from a study of shared clonotypes between healthy human individuals. The study's findings and limits: The expectation was that sequencing depth would affect clonotype sharing among donors. Naive subsets, compared against memory subsets, generally had larger estimated richness values.

This CDR3 has 16 residues. Germline values: CDR1 MNHNS, CDR2 SASEGT. The junction had 15 bases not matched to a gene; V was cut back by 3 bases and J by 14 bases. CD4+ cell separation produced CD45RA+ naive and CD45RA-negative memory subsets. The sample was naive CD4+ T cells sorted from blood. The sample's subset: CD45RA+ positively selected. The chain is built from TRBV6-1 and TRBJ1-6; 8 bases are shared with TRBD1. The clonotype comes from a man aged 18 to 30 in good health. CDR3 residues: CASSDPRGQALLALHF. In DNA, the CDR3 is TGTGCCAGCAGTGATCCCCGGGGACAGGCCCTCTTGGCCCTCCACTTT.